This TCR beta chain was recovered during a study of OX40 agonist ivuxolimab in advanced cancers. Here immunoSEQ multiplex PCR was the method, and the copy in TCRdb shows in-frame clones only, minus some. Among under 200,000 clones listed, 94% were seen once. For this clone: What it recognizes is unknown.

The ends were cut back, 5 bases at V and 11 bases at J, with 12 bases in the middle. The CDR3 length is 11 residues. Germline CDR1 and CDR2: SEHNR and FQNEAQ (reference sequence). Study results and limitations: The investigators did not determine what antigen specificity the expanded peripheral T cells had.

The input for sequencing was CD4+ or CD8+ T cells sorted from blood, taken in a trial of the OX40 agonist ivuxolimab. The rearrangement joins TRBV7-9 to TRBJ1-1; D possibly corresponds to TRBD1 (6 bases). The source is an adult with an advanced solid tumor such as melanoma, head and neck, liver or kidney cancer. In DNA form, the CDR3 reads TGTGCCAGCAGCCCCGGACAGAGGGCTTTCTTT. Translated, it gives CASSPGQRAFF.